What follows are 8 T cell receptor beta chains derived from one specimen sequenced in a study of T cell responses to AZD1222 COVID-19 vaccine. Sequenced by immunoSEQ multiplex PCR; TCRdb stores in-frame clones only, minus some. The sample lists tens of thousands of clones; around nine tenths were seen once. The specimen was peripheral blood, collected 28 days after the second AZD1222 dose. Receptor source: an adult who received the AZD1222 COVID-19 vaccine.

The chain uses TRBV3-1 (or the pseudogene TRBV3-2) and TRBJ2-7; D is undetermined. CDR1 is LGHDT, CDR2 YNNKEL, per germline (reference sequence). The V end was cut by 0 bases, the J end by 6 bases, with 12 bases between. The CDR3 has 14 amino acids. CDR3 sequence (DNA): TGTGCCAGCAGCCAAGATCGCCCAAAGGGCGAGCAGTACTTC. Its protein is CASSQDRPKGEQYF.

This clone has only a few counts. The chain links TRBV3-1 (or the pseudogene TRBV3-2) to TRBJ2-2; D perhaps matches TRBD2 (6 bases). Trimming removed 1 base at V and 7 bases at J, with 16 bases between. This CDR3 region has 16 residues. CDR1 LGHDT and CDR2 YNNKEL come from the germline V gene (reference sequence). CDR3 amino acids: CASSQGRGILGGELFF. For the CDR3, the DNA is TGTGCCAGCAGCCAAGGGCGGGGTATCCTCGGCGGGGAGCTGTTTTTT.

CDR3 in DNA: TGCGCCAGCAGCCCAATGCCGGGACAGGGATACGAGCAGTACTTC. This sequence encodes CASSPMPGQGYEQYF. The chain is built from TRBV4-1 and TRBJ2-7; TRBD1 aligns across 9 bases. This CDR3 is built from 15 residues. In germline, CDR1 is MGHRA, CDR2 YSYEKL. Trimming cost V 4 bases and J 4 bases; bases outside gene matches: 8.

The chain joins TRBV4-1 to TRBJ1-1; TRBD1 aligns across 9 bases. CDR3 length: 14 amino acids. Trimming took 4 bases from V and 4 from J; bases not matched to a gene: 4. CDR1 MGHRA and CDR2 YSYEKL come from the germline V gene. The DNA of the CDR3 is TGCGCCAGCAGCCGCGGGACAGGGAGCACTGAAGCTTTCTTT. It yields the protein CASSRGTGSTEAFF.

The rearrangement links TRBV19 to TRBJ1-6; 8 positions match TRBD1. V shed 3 bases, J shed 4 bases, and the junction held 5 bases outside the gene matches. The CDR3 length is 16 residues. CDR1 and CDR2 (germline): LNHDA, SQIVND (reference sequence). CDR3 DNA sequence: TGTGCCAGTAGTATGGCGCAGGGGGCTTATAATTCACCCCTCCACTTT. Encoded protein: CASSMAQGAYNSPLHF.

The rearrangement links TRBV27 to TRBJ2-7; 7 bases align to TRBD1. With 3 bases clipped from V and 6 bases from J, the junction kept 8 bases outside the gene matches. This CDR3 region has 14 residues. Germline CDR1 and CDR2: MNHEY and SMNVEV (reference sequence). CDR3 residues: CASSFWTGLREQYF. Here the CDR3 DNA reads TGTGCCAGCAGTTTCTGGACAGGACTCCGCGAGCAGTACTTC.

CDR3 residues: CAWTGQGTYYGYTF. CDR3 nucleotides: TGTGCCTGGACGGGACAGGGCACGTACTATGGCTACACCTTC. The rearrangement uses TRBV30 and TRBJ1-2; 9 nucleotides agree with TRBD1. Germline values: CDR1 GTSNPN, CDR2 SVGIG (reference sequence). V lost 4 bases, J lost 3 bases, and 6 bases stayed unmatched. The CDR3 length is 14 residues.

This rearrangement joins TRBV18 to TRBJ1-3, with a possible D match to TRBD1 (6 bases). Germline-derived CDR1 and CDR2 are KGHSH and LQKENI. The CDR3 has 15 amino acids. V gave up 2 bases and J gave up 3 bases, with 11 bases separating them. The CDR3 sequence: CASSPVGGLGNTIYF. The CDR3 DNA sequence: TGTGCCAGCTCACCAGTCGGGGGCCTTGGAAACACCATATATTTT.